This TCR beta chain came from a study of T cell responses to AZD1222 COVID-19 vaccine. Study outcomes and limitations: Clonal diversity was possibly underestimated; the donors were predominantly white British and more often female. Every sample of the repertoires postdated the peak T cell response.

Clones were read by immunoSEQ multiplex PCR, and TCRdb kept only the in-frame ones, dropping some. This sample yields 89,000 or so clones, of which around 90% are seen a single time; around 28% belongs to the top ten. Regarding this clone: Antigen: not known.

The CDR3 totals 15 residues. CDR1 MNHEY and CDR2 SVGEGT come from the germline V gene. The V end lost 6 bases, the J end lost 6 bases, and 20 bases lay between the germline ends. The source of this sequence is an adult who received the AZD1222 COVID-19 vaccine. The chain carries TRBV6-2 or TRBV6-3 and TRBJ2-5; D is perhaps TRBD2 (6 bases). This specimen was peripheral blood, taken 28 days after the second AZD1222 dose. The CDR3 sequence: CASSPLPGDAKTQYF. The CDR3 DNA sequence: TGTGCCAGCAGCCCCTTGCCGGGAGACGCGAAGACCCAGTACTTC.